This T cell receptor beta chain was documented in a study of early T cells in non-severe SARS-CoV-2 infection. This clonotype appeared a few times. Trimming cost V 3 bases and J 0 bases, with 6 bases left between them. CDR3 length: 15 amino acids. Each single cDNA molecule received a unique molecular identifier. TCRdb reprocessed the 5' RACE reads via MiXCR and lists one record per CDR3 protein. The sample carries more than 95,000 distinct CDR3 sequences, over 15% recorded once. The TCR sequence derives from an adult who was a healthcare worker with PCR-confirmed SARS-CoV-2 infection or an uninfected control (not recorded which). Sequenced sample: whole blood. This chain uses TRBV12-3 or TRBV12-4 with TRBJ2-6; D remains ambiguous. CDR3 residues: CASSLMTSGANVLTF. The CDR3 DNA reads as TGTGCCAGCAGTTTGATGACCTCTGGGGCCAACGTCCTGACTTTC.